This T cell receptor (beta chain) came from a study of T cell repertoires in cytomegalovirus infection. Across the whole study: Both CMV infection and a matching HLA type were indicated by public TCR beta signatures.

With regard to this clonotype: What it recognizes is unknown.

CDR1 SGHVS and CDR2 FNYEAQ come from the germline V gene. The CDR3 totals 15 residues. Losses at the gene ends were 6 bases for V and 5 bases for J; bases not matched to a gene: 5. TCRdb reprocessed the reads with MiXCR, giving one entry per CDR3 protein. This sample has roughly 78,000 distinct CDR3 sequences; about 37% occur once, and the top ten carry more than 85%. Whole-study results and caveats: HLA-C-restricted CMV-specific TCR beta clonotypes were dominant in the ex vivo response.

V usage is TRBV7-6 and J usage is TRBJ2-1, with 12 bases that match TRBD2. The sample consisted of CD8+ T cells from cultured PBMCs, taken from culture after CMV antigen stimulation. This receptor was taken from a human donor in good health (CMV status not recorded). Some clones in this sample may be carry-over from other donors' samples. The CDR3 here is CASRRLAGAHNEQFF. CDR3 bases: TGTGCCAGCAGACGACTAGCGGGGGCCCACAATGAGCAGTTCTTC.